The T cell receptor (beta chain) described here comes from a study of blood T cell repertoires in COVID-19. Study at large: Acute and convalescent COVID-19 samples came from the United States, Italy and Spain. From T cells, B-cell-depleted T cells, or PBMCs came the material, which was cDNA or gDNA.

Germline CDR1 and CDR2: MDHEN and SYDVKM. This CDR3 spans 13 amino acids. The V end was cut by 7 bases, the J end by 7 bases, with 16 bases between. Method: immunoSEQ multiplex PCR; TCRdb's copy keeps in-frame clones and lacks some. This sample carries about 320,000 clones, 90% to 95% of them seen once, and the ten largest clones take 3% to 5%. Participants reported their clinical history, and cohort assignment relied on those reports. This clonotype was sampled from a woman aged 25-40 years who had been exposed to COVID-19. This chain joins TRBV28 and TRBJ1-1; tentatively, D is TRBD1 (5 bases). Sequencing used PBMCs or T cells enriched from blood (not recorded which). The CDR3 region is CASTPPRVDEAFF. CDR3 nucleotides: TGTGCCAGCACCCCACCCAGGGTGGATGAAGCTTTCTTT.